This T cell receptor beta chain was captured by sequencing in a study of T-cell memory formation after mild COVID-19. Study overall: Each donor largely had its own TCR clusters.

Study-level findings and limits: Certain responding clones were present in pre-infection memory, suggesting participation of cross-reactive memory.

TCRdb fed the 5' RACE reads into MiXCR, producing one record per CDR3 protein. The data contain hundreds of thousands of distinct CDR3 sequences, roughly 17% of them singletons. CDR1 is SGHTA and CDR2 is FQGNSA in the germline V gene. CDR3 length equals 13 residues. Trimming left V 4 bases short and J 4 bases short, with 10 bases between. With regard to this clonotype: Its antigen remains unknown.

The TCR comes from a man aged 18 to 30 who had mild COVID-19 (a few samples of this study predate the infection). Cell type and time point are not known. The sequenced sample consisted of PBMCs or a T cell subset sorted from them (not recorded which). The V call is TRBV7-2, the J call TRBJ2-5; weak D call: TRBD1 (6 bases). The CDR3, as DNA: TGTGCCAGCAGCTCAGGGGTGAGAGAGACCCAGTACTTC. It specifies CASSSGVRETQYF.